One sample yielded the 29 T cell receptor beta chains listed below, sequenced in a study of OX40 agonist ivuxolimab in advanced cancers. Some clones are missing from TCRdb's copy, which holds only in-frame ones; the method was immunoSEQ multiplex PCR. The table records around 50,000 clones, nearly 90% of them present only once. The specimen comprised CD4+ or CD8+ T cells sorted from blood, sampled in a trial of the OX40 agonist ivuxolimab. Receptors were obtained from an adult with an advanced solid tumor such as melanoma, head and neck, liver or kidney cancer.

The table lists this clone with a count of one. This chain joins TRBV10-3 and TRBJ2-3, with TRBD2 matching 12 bases. Germline assignment: CDR1 ENHRY and CDR2 SYGVKD. This CDR3 spans 19 amino acids. The ends lost 4 bases at V and 1 base at J; junction bases unmatched: 12. For the CDR3, the DNA is TGTGCCATCAGTGCTAGACTAGCGGGAGAGAGGGGCCGCACAGATACGCAGTATTTT. It translates to CAISARLAGERGRTDTQYF.

The chain joins TRBV19 to TRBJ1-1; unclear D gene. Germline V gene data show CDR1 as LNHDA and CDR2 as SQIVND (reference sequence). Trimming pared 0 bases from V and 0 bases from J, leaving 5 bases between. The CDR3 is 14 amino acids. The CDR3 DNA reads TGTGCCAGTAGTATAGACAGAGTGAACACTGAAGCTTTCTTT. It specifies CASSIDRVNTEAFF.

V gene TRBV13 combines with J gene TRBJ2-5; D possibly uses TRBD1 or TRBD2 (5 bases each). V was clipped by 5 bases and J by 3 bases, with 16 bases between them. This CDR3 spans 15 amino acids. Germline CDR1 PRHDT, CDR2 FYEKMQ (reference sequence). This chain's CDR3 is CASSPARDGKETQYF. The CDR3 bases are TGTGCCAGCAGCCCCGCCCGGGACGGAAAAGAGACCCAGTACTTC.

The chain is built from TRBV9 and TRBJ2-2; perhaps TRBD2 as D (6 bases). Trimming cost V 0 bases and J 3 bases, with 9 bases left between them. Germline CDR1 is SGDLS and CDR2 is YYNGEE. The CDR3 is made up of 15 amino acids. CDR3 bases: TGTGCCAGCAGCGTAGTTGGAGGGGACACCGGGGAGCTGTTTTTT. This codes for CASSVVGGDTGELFF.

The chain is built from TRBV5-5 and TRBJ2-7; maybe TRBD1 (8 bases). V lost 2 bases, J lost 6 bases, and 12 bases lay in between. The CDR3 length is 13 residues. Germline V gives CDR1 SGHKS, CDR2 YYEKEE (reference sequence). This chain's CDR3 is CASSLTGGGEQYF. The CDR3 DNA reads TGTGCCAGCAGCTTAACAGGGGGGGGCGAGCAGTACTTC.

The V call is TRBV18, the J call TRBJ2-5; D is ambiguous. Germline CDR1 and CDR2: KGHSH and LQKENI. The CDR3 extends over 13 amino acids. Trimming pared 2 bases from V and 2 bases from J, leaving 6 bases between. In DNA, the CDR3 is TGTGCCAGCTCACCAACAAGACAAGAGACCCAGTACTTC. The encoded protein is CASSPTRQETQYF. The whole variable domain, remainder taken from reference TRBV18 and TRBJ2-5, is NAGVMQNPRHLVRRRGQEARLRCSPMKGHSHVYWYRQLPEEGLKFMVYLQKENIIDESGMPKERFSAEFPKEGPSILRIQQVVRGDSAAYFCASSPTRQETQYFGPGTRLLVL.

The V and J genes are TRBV2 and TRBJ2-1, with TRBD1 matching 8 bases. V dropped 4 bases and J dropped 8; count of bases not matched to a gene: 4. Germline CDR1 is SNHLY and CDR2 is FYNNEI. This CDR3 is built from 13 residues. CDR3 region: CASSAAGGDEQFF. CDR3 DNA: TGTGCCAGCAGTGCGGCAGGGGGCGATGAGCAGTTCTTC.

This clone showed up just a few times. The chain recombines TRBV7-8 with TRBJ2-7; TRBD2 matches 12 bases. The CDR3 has 14 residues. V was pared by 4 bases and J by 3 bases, with 1 base of the junction left unmatched. Germline V gene lookup returns CDR1 SGHVS and CDR2 FQNEAQ. The CDR3, as DNA: TGTGCCAGCAGCTCACTAGCGGGAGGCTACGAGCAGTACTTC. Protein: CASSSLAGGYEQYF.

Here the CDR3 reads CASSPQLGVGHEQYF. As DNA, the CDR3 is TGTGCCAGCAGCCCCCAACTAGGGGTCGGCCACGAGCAGTACTTC. V is TRBV9 and J is TRBJ2-7, with D tentatively TRBD1 or TRBD2 (5 bases each). Trimming shortened V by 4 bases and J by 5 bases, and 19 bases separated the two germline ends. CDR3 length equals 15 residues. Germline assignment: CDR1 SGDLS and CDR2 YYNGEE.

This chain uses TRBV28 with TRBJ2-1, with D possibly matching TRBD2 (5 bases). The V and J ends lost 7 bases and 2 bases respectively, with 9 bases between them. There are 13 residues in the CDR3. Germline loops: CDR1 MDHEN, CDR2 SYDVKM. The CDR3 sequence: CASNGVPYNEQFF. The CDR3 DNA follows: TGTGCCAGCAACGGGGTACCCTACAATGAGCAGTTCTTC.

The V gene is TRBV7-2, the J gene TRBJ2-5; unclear D gene. This CDR3 has 15 amino acids. Germline CDR1 is SGHTA and CDR2 is FQGNSA. V lost 1 base and J 5 bases, leaving 14 bases between the germline ends. The CDR3 spells CASSLVSALGETQYF. The CDR3 DNA reads TGTGCCAGCAGCTTAGTCAGCGCCCTGGGCGAGACCCAGTACTTC.

Worth noting for this clone: Other DNA variants within this sample encode the same CDR3. V is TRBV13 and J is TRBJ2-3; D not certain. Per germline, CDR1 PRHDT and CDR2 FYEKMQ (reference sequence). Trimming stripped 0 bases from V and 0 bases from J, with 1 base between. This CDR3 has 13 residues. The CDR3: CASSLGSTDTQYF. The DNA for the CDR3 is TGTGCCAGCAGCTTAGGGAGCACAGATACGCAGTATTTT.

This chain links TRBV15 with TRBJ1-1; the D is unclear. Germline CDR1 reads LNHNV; CDR2 reads YYDKDF (reference sequence). V was cut by 0 bases and J by 5 bases, with 10 bases left in between. The CDR3 spans 14 residues. CDR3 nucleotide sequence: TGTGCCACCAGCAGAGAGTTTTCGGGGACTGAAGCTTTCTTT. Residues: CATSREFSGTEAFF.

This clone was seen only once. This chain joins TRBV29-1 and TRBJ2-3; 9 positions match TRBD2. Germline V gene sequence: CDR1 SQVTM, CDR2 ANQGSEA. CDR3 length equals 14 residues. V gave up 5 bases and J gave up 5 bases; unmatched junction bases: 8. The CDR3 sequence: CSVPVAGVVDTQYF. CDR3 DNA sequence: TGCAGCGTTCCCGTAGCGGGAGTTGTAGATACGCAGTATTTT.

The chain couples TRBV6-1 to TRBJ1-2; TRBD1 matches at 11 bases. Germline V gene data show CDR1 as MNHNS and CDR2 as SASEGT. This CDR3 has 14 residues. V shed 6 bases and J 12 bases; nucleotides not matched to a gene: 12. CDR3 bases: TGTGCCAGCAGCTCCGGGACAGGGGGAAAGAGGAACACCTTC. This gives the protein CASSSGTGGKRNTF.

This chain joins TRBV9 and TRBJ1-2; D is ambiguous. CDR1 and CDR2 from the germline V gene are SGDLS and YYNGEE. Trimming cost V 3 bases and J 7 bases, with 10 bases left between them. The CDR3 has 12 residues. The CDR3 DNA is TGTGCCAGCAGCGGTAGAGGACGTGGCTACACCTTC. Amino acid sequence: CASSGRGRGYTF.

This rearrangement joins TRBV14 to TRBJ2-3; TRBD1 matches at 7 bases. After removal of 3 bases from V and 4 bases from J, the junction contained 4 bases not matched to a gene. The germline V gene has CDR1 SGHDN and CDR2 FVKESK. The CDR3 is 14 amino acids. CDR3 sequence (DNA): TGTGCCAGCAGCCACTACAGGGGCGCAGATACGCAGTATTTT. It specifies CASSHYRGADTQYF. Full variable domain (remainder filled in from reference TRBV14 and TRBJ2-3): EAGVTQFPSHSVIEKGQTVTLRCDPISGHDNLYWYRRVMGKEIKFLLHFVKESKQDESGMPNNRFLAERTGGTYSTLKVQPAELEDSGVYFCASSHYRGADTQYFGPGTRLTVL.

The chain recombines TRBV11-2 with TRBJ2-3, with 9 bases lining up with TRBD2. The ends lost 4 bases at V and 0 bases at J; junction bases unmatched: 2. Germline CDR1 reads SGHAT; CDR2 reads FQNNGV. CDR3 length: 15 amino acids. DNA for the CDR3: TGTGCCAGCAGCTCGGGACTAGCAAGCACAGATACGCAGTATTTT. Its translation: CASSSGLASTDTQYF.

The chain has TRBV6-5 and TRBJ1-2, with 7 bases matching TRBD1. Germline V gene lookup returns CDR1 MNHEY and CDR2 SVGAGI. The CDR3 has 13 amino acids. Unmatched junction bases numbered 4, after V lost 6 bases and J lost 3 bases. The CDR3 sequence: CASSRQGDYGYTF. The CDR3 nucleotides are TGTGCCAGCAGCCGACAGGGAGACTATGGCTACACCTTC.

The rearrangement links TRBV29-1 to TRBJ2-5; 12 bases match TRBD2. Trimming cost V 6 bases and J 2 bases; bases outside gene matches: 1. The length of the CDR3 is 13 residues. Germline V gives CDR1 SQVTM, CDR2 ANQGSEA. The CDR3 spells CSVGTSGQETQYF. The CDR3, as DNA: TGCAGCGTAGGGACTAGCGGGCAAGAGACCCAGTACTTC.

This sequence joins TRBV4-2 and TRBJ2-2; 9 nucleotides line up with TRBD2. The V and J ends lost 1 base and 5 bases, in that order; junction bases with no gene match: 5. Germline V CDR1 and CDR2: LGHNA, YNFKEQ. The CDR3 totals 16 residues. CDR3 sequence: CASSQGREGRTGELFF. CDR3 bases: TGTGCCAGCAGCCAAGGGCGGGAGGGCCGAACCGGGGAGCTGTTTTTT.

The V gene is TRBV7-9, the J gene TRBJ2-7; possibly TRBD1 for D (6 bases). Germline V gene data show CDR1 as SEHNR and CDR2 as FQNEAQ (reference sequence). The CDR3 runs to 13 residues. Trimming cost V 8 bases and J 3 bases, with 14 bases left between them. The CDR3: CASAPGHYYEQYF. In nucleotides, the CDR3 is TGTGCCAGCGCCCCGGGACACTACTACGAGCAGTACTTC.

The chain carries TRBV7-9 and TRBJ1-4; possibly TRBD1 for D (6 bases). CDR1 and CDR2 from the germline V gene are SEHNR and FQNEAQ (reference sequence). The CDR3 is 15 residues long. V was shortened by 2 bases and J by 8 bases, with 15 bases between the two germline ends. CDR3 in amino acids: CASSLWGQGEEKLFF. CDR3 nucleotides: TGTGCCAGCAGCTTATGGGGGCAGGGTGAGGAAAAACTGTTTTTT.

This sequence joins TRBV4-2 and TRBJ2-2; 8 bases are a match to TRBD2. Germline V gives CDR1 LGHNA, CDR2 YNFKEQ. This CDR3 comprises 15 residues. Trimming cost V 7 bases and J 2 bases; bases outside gene matches: 6. The CDR3 protein is CASTASGYNTGELFF. The CDR3 DNA follows: TGTGCCAGCACTGCTAGCGGGTACAACACCGGGGAGCTGTTTTTT.

The chain has TRBV6-5 and TRBJ1-5, with TRBD1 matching 8 bases. With V trimmed by 2 bases and J by 2 bases, 2 bases remained unmatched. The CDR3 is made up of 15 amino acids. The germline V gene has CDR1 MNHEY and CDR2 SVGAGI. CDR3 bases: TGTGCCAGCAGTTACCCGGGACAGGGCAATCAGCCCCAGCATTTT. Encoded protein: CASSYPGQGNQPQHF.

CDR3 sequence: CASRSSGSYEQYF. The CDR3 DNA follows: TGTGCCAGCAGATCTAGCGGGAGTTACGAGCAGTACTTC. V is TRBV19 and J is TRBJ2-7; 10 bases line up with TRBD2. V lost 9 bases and J lost 4; bases outside the gene matches: 6. The germline V gene has CDR1 LNHDA and CDR2 SQIVND (reference sequence). This CDR3 comprises 13 residues.

This chain joins TRBV2 and TRBJ2-5; TRBD2 is a possible D gene (5 bases). This CDR3 has 13 residues. Trimming pared 7 bases from V and 4 bases from J, leaving 13 bases between. CDR1 and CDR2 (germline): SNHLY, FYNNEI. The CDR3 is CASTGGWGETQYF. Here the CDR3 DNA reads TGTGCCAGCACCGGCGGGTGGGGAGAGACCCAGTACTTC.

The CDR3 protein is CASSFWGRYEQYF. CDR3 in DNA: TGTGCCAGCAGTTTCTGGGGCCGCTACGAGCAGTACTTC. The chain uses TRBV28 and TRBJ2-7, with D possibly being TRBD1 (5 bases). Deletions cut 3 bases from V and 3 bases from J, with 9 bases between. CDR1 is MDHEN, CDR2 SYDVKM, per germline. The CDR3 runs to 13 residues.

The chain links TRBV5-4 to TRBJ1-1, with TRBD1 identical over 7 bases. Trimming took 3 bases from V and 0 from J; bases not matched to a gene: 8. The CDR3 length is 16 residues. CDR1 is SGHNT and CDR2 is YYREEE in the germline V gene (reference sequence). The CDR3 sequence is CASSSMTGIMNTEAFF. The CDR3 DNA reads as TGTGCCAGCAGCTCGATGACAGGGATCATGAACACTGAAGCTTTCTTT.